This is a list of T cell receptor beta chains from one sample in a study of blood T cell repertoires in COVID-19. The repertoire was sequenced with immunoSEQ multiplex PCR; TCRdb's copy has only in-frame clones and lacks some. Of some 240,000 clones detected, about 88% appear once; the ten largest clones hold around 6.3%. What was sequenced was PBMCs or T cells enriched from blood (not recorded which). The origin of the receptors is a woman in her forties or fifties who had been exposed to COVID-19. The CDR3 runs from the conserved cysteine through the conserved F or W. D genes are given only for firm matches. Size values are once, few and many counts, or a class for expanded clones, and some rows have none.

size: NA
J: TRBJ2-1
D: NA
V: TRBV7-9
length: 15
DNA: TGTGCCAGCAGCTTAAGACTTCTAACCTACAATGAGCAGTTCTTC
CDR3: CASSLRLLTYNEQFF

size: NA
J: TRBJ1-2
D: TRBD1
V: TRBV7-2
length: 15
DNA: TGTGCCAGCAGCTTAAGCGGGGACAGGGGAAATGGCTACACCTTC
CDR3: CASSLSGDRGNGYTF

size: NA
J: TRBJ1-1
D: TRBD1
V: TRBV30
length: 14
DNA: TGTGCCTCCCGTCCGGGACAGGGGGGCACTGAAGCTTTCTTT
CDR3: CASRPGQGGTEAFF

size: NA
J: TRBJ2-7
D: NA
V: TRBV28
length: 13
DNA: TGTGCCAGCAGTTTAGGGGCCGCCTACGAGCAGTACTTC
CDR3: CASSLGAAYEQYF

size: NA
J: TRBJ2-1
D: NA
V: TRBV7-9
length: 12
DNA: TGTGCCAGCAGCTCCACCTACAATGAGCAGTTCTTC
CDR3: CASSSTYNEQFF

size: NA
J: TRBJ1-3
D: NA
V: TRBV29-1
length: 13
DNA: TGCAGCGTTGGAGGGAGTCCTGGAAACACCATATATTTT
CDR3: CSVGGSPGNTIYF

size: NA
J: TRBJ1-5
D: TRBD1
V: TRBV2
length: 15
DNA: TGTGCCAGCTCCACAACAGGGGTCGTCAATCAGCCCCAGCATTTT
CDR3: CASSTTGVVNQPQHF

size: NA
J: TRBJ1-6
D: TRBD1
V: TRBV15
length: 16
DNA: TGTGCCACCAGCAGGGACAGGGGCGGATATAATTCACCCCTCCACTTT
CDR3: CATSRDRGGYNSPLHF

size: NA
J: TRBJ1-6
D: TRBD1
V: TRBV6-5
length: 14
DNA: TGTGCCAGTAGTACAGGGGTCAGGAATTCACCCCTCCACTTT
CDR3: CASSTGVRNSPLHF

size: few
J: TRBJ1-1
D: NA
V: TRBV5-4
length: 15
DNA: TGTGCCAGCAGCCCCAACGTGGGGTGGACGAGGGCGGCTTTCTTT
CDR3: CASSPNVGWTRAAFF

size: NA
J: TRBJ1-5
D: NA
V: TRBV20-1
length: 15
DNA: TGCAGTGCGAGTCCGGTGGGAGGGGGCAATCAGCCCCAGCATTTT
CDR3: CSASPVGGGNQPQHF

size: NA
J: TRBJ1-5
D: TRBD1
V: TRBV9
length: 14
DNA: TGTGCCAGCAGCGTAGGACAGGGGAATCAGCCCCAGCATTTT
CDR3: CASSVGQGNQPQHF

size: NA
J: TRBJ2-5
D: NA
V: TRBV18
length: 14
DNA: TGTGCCAGCTCTTTTAGACAAATCCAAGAGACCCAGTACTTC
CDR3: CASSFRQIQETQYF

size: NA
J: TRBJ2-3
D: TRBD2
V: TRBV28
length: 17
DNA: TGTGCCAGCAGGTCCCAGGGGCTAGCGGGGACCCGGGATACGCAGTATTTT
CDR3: CASRSQGLAGTRDTQYF

size: NA
J: TRBJ2-7
D: NA
V: TRBV7-9
length: 14
DNA: TGTGCCAGCAGCTTATATCAGGGGCCCTACGAGCAGTACTTC
CDR3: CASSLYQGPYEQYF

size: NA
J: TRBJ1-2
D: NA
V: TRBV19
length: 13
DNA: TGTGCCAGTAGTGAGAGGGAAAGGACGGGCTACACCTTC
CDR3: CASSERERTGYTF

size: NA
J: TRBJ1-4
D: NA
V: TRBV6-6
length: 13
DNA: TGTGCCAGCAGTTACCCGACAGCTGAAAAACTGTTTTTT
CDR3: CASSYPTAEKLFF

size: NA
J: TRBJ1-6
D: TRBD1
V: TRBV14
length: 24
DNA: TGTGCCAGCAGCCGTTCCTTAGGAGGTGGATGTCACAGGGGGATTTCTAGCGGTAATTCACCCCTCCACTTT
CDR3: CASSRSLGGGCHRGISSGNSPLHF

size: few
J: TRBJ2-5
D: NA
V: TRBV5-1
length: 13
DNA: TGCGCCAGCAGCCGTGGACTGGAAGAGACCCAGTACTTC
CDR3: CASSRGLEETQYF

size: NA
J: TRBJ2-5
D: TRBD2
V: TRBV10-1
length: 14
DNA: TGCGCCAGCAGTAGTAGCGGGGAGACAGAGACCCAGTACTTC
CDR3: CASSSSGETETQYF

size: NA
J: TRBJ1-6
D: NA
V: TRBV5-4
length: 17
DNA: TGTGCCAGCACCCGAACGGGGGGAGTCATAGGGAATTCACCCCTCCACTTT
CDR3: CASTRTGGVIGNSPLHF

size: NA
J: TRBJ2-5
D: NA
V: TRBV5-1
length: 14
DNA: TGCGCCAGCAGCTTGGCGGACAGCAAAGAGACCCAGTACTTC
CDR3: CASSLADSKETQYF

size: NA
J: TRBJ1-3
D: NA
V: TRBV23-1
length: 19
DNA: TGCGCCAGCAGTCAATTCAGGGAGGGTGAAGTTTCTTGCGGAAACACCATATATTTT
CDR3: CASSQFREGEVSCGNTIYF

size: NA
J: TRBJ1-1
D: NA
V: TRBV29-1
length: 12
DNA: TGCAGCGCCGAGAGGGCGAACACTGAAGCTTTCTTT
CDR3: CSAERANTEAFF

size: NA
J: TRBJ2-1
D: NA
V: TRBV15
length: 12
DNA: TGTGCCACCAGCCACGGACAGTTTGAGCAGTTCTTC
CDR3: CATSHGQFEQFF

size: once
J: TRBJ2-7
D: NA
V: TRBV6-5
length: 14
DNA: TGTGCCAGCAGTCCTCAGCAGGGCCCCTACGAGCAGTACTTC
CDR3: CASSPQQGPYEQYF

size: NA
J: TRBJ2-7
D: NA
V: TRBV5-1
length: 14
DNA: TGCGCCAGCAGCTTGAGGGGCGCCCCCTACGAGCAGTACTTC
CDR3: CASSLRGAPYEQYF

size: once
J: TRBJ1-2
D: NA
V: TRBV5-1
length: 15
DNA: TGCGCCAGCAGCTTAGGGGAAACAGGAGTGGGCGGCTACACCTTC
CDR3: CASSLGETGVGGYTF

size: NA
J: TRBJ2-3
D: NA
V: TRBV5-1
length: 15
DNA: TGCGCCAGCAGAGACGGGGGGCCCGGGGGAGATACGCAGTATTTT
CDR3: CASRDGGPGGDTQYF

size: once
J: TRBJ2-1
D: TRBD2
V: TRBV7-8
length: 17
DNA: TGTGCCAGCAGCTTAAGTTTAGCGGGCTCCGTCTACAATGAGCAGTTCTTC
CDR3: CASSLSLAGSVYNEQFF

size: few
J: TRBJ2-3
D: TRBD1
V: TRBV7-6
length: 16
DNA: TGTGCCAGCAGCTTAGCTCGGCGACAGGGACCAGATACGCAGTATTTT
CDR3: CASSLARRQGPDTQYF

size: NA
J: TRBJ2-5
D: NA
V: TRBV21-1
length: 14
DNA: TGTGCCAGCAGCACCCCCGCCGGTAAGGAGACCCAGTACTTC
CDR3: CASSTPAGKETQYF

size: NA
J: TRBJ2-7
D: TRBD2
V: TRBV6-5
length: 14
DNA: TGTGCCAGCTCTAGACTAGCGGGGGGGAACGAGCAGTACTTC
CDR3: CASSRLAGGNEQYF

size: few
J: TRBJ1-1
D: NA
V: TRBV3-1/TRBV3-2
length: 14
DNA: TGTGCCAGCAGCCATCTAACAGGGCACACTGAAGCTTTCTTT
CDR3: CASSHLTGHTEAFF

size: NA
J: TRBJ1-2
D: NA
V: TRBV19
length: 14
DNA: TGTGCCAGTAGTACGGGGACAAGTAACTATGGCTACACCTTC
CDR3: CASSTGTSNYGYTF

size: NA
J: TRBJ2-7
D: NA
V: TRBV5-5
length: 13
DNA: TGTGCCAGCAGCGGCGGAGTTAATTTCGAGCAGTACTTC
CDR3: CASSGGVNFEQYF

size: NA
J: TRBJ1-2
D: NA
V: TRBV3-1/TRBV3-2
length: 16
DNA: TGTGCCAGCAGCCCCCGGGACAACATGAGGAACTATGGCTACACCTTC
CDR3: CASSPRDNMRNYGYTF

size: NA
J: TRBJ2-7
D: NA
V: TRBV29-1
length: 11
DNA: TGCAGCGTTGGGCAGATCTACGAGCAGTACTTC
CDR3: CSVGQIYEQYF

size: once
J: TRBJ2-7
D: NA
V: TRBV29-1
length: 13
DNA: TGCAGCGTCGAATCTGACAGGTTATACGAGCAGTACTTC
CDR3: CSVESDRLYEQYF

size: once
J: TRBJ1-6
D: TRBD1
V: TRBV5-1
length: 18
DNA: TGCGCCAGCAGCTATCTCGTCCGGGACAGGGCCTATAATTCACCCCTCCACTTT
CDR3: CASSYLVRDRAYNSPLHF

size: NA
J: TRBJ1-1
D: NA
V: TRBV6-5
length: 11
DNA: TGTGCCAGCAGTACGGGGGTGAGGGCTTTCTTT
CDR3: CASSTGVRAFF

size: NA
J: TRBJ2-7
D: TRBD2
V: TRBV10-1
length: 17
DNA: TGCGCCAGCAGCCCCGGGACTAGCGGGGGTGTCTCCTACGAGCAGTACTTC
CDR3: CASSPGTSGGVSYEQYF

size: NA
J: TRBJ1-2
D: NA
V: TRBV5-4
length: 15
DNA: TGTGCCAGCAGCTTGGTATCGCAGGACATCTATGGCTACACCTTC
CDR3: CASSLVSQDIYGYTF

size: NA
J: TRBJ1-3
D: TRBD1
V: TRBV2
length: 16
DNA: TGTGCCAGCCGGGACAGACTCTCTACCTCTGGAAACACCATATATTTT
CDR3: CASRDRLSTSGNTIYF

size: NA
J: TRBJ1-2
D: TRBD1
V: TRBV5-1
length: 14
DNA: TGCGCCAGCAGCCCGGGACAGGGAGCGAGAGGCTACACCTTC
CDR3: CASSPGQGARGYTF

size: NA
J: TRBJ1-2
D: NA
V: TRBV15
length: 12
DNA: TGTGCCACCAGCAGAGACGGCTATGGCTACACCTTC
CDR3: CATSRDGYGYTF

size: NA
J: TRBJ1-2
D: TRBD1
V: TRBV13
length: 14
DNA: TGTGCCAGCAACCTCGGGACAGGTGACTATGGCTACACCTTC
CDR3: CASNLGTGDYGYTF

size: NA
J: TRBJ1-5
D: NA
V: TRBV7-9
length: 14
DNA: TGTGCCAGCAGCTTAACAGGGCTTAATCAGCCCCAGCATTTT
CDR3: CASSLTGLNQPQHF